These 27 T cell receptor beta chains originate from one sample sequenced in a study of shared clonotypes between healthy human individuals. Sequencing used immunoSEQ multiplex PCR; TCRdb keeps in-frame clones, though not all of them. The sample records about 1.9 million clones, around 93% being singletons. Naive CD8 cells, CD45RO-negative and positively selected for CCR7, excluded terminally differentiated effector memory CD45RA+ cells. The sample was naive CD8+ T cells from PBMCs. The origin of the receptors is a man between 18 and 35 years old in good health. Some clones in this sample may be carry-over from other donors' samples.

This clone was counted once. This chain joins TRBV29-1 and TRBJ2-1; maybe TRBD2 (6 bases). CDR1 is SQVTM and CDR2 is ANQGSEA in the germline V gene. Trimming took off 5 bases at V and 7 bases at J, with 12 bases between the two ends. This CDR3 spans 12 amino acids. CDR3 nucleotides: TGCAGCGTTCGGGGGACTGGGAATGAGCAGTTCTTC. It specifies CSVRGTGNEQFF.

The CDR3 reads CSARDEQPQHF. The DNA of the CDR3 is TGCAGTGCTAGAGATGAGCAGCCCCAGCATTTT. The rearrangement joins TRBV20-1 to TRBJ1-5; the D is unclear. V gave up 0 bases and J gave up 7 bases, with 4 bases separating them. CDR3 length: 11 amino acids. Germline-derived CDR1 and CDR2 are DFQATT and SNEGSKA (reference sequence).

The chain links TRBV19 to TRBJ2-5, with D possibly TRBD2 on 5 matching bases. Trimming stripped 1 base from V and 4 bases from J, with 19 bases between. The CDR3 length is 17 residues. Germline V CDR1 and CDR2: LNHDA, SQIVND (reference sequence). CDR3 loop: CASSIVPRVERTETQYF. The CDR3 coding sequence is TGTGCCAGTAGTATAGTTCCGCGGGTAGAGAGGACAGAGACCCAGTACTTC.

This clone was recorded once. The gene calls are TRBV9 and TRBJ1-1; D unclear. The CDR3 loop spans 13 amino acids. Germline V lookup: CDR1 SGDLS, CDR2 YYNGEE. The germline V and J ends were trimmed by 2 bases and 1 base, with 6 bases remaining between them. Here the CDR3 reads CASSVHANTEAFF. The CDR3 DNA follows: TGTGCCAGCAGCGTCCACGCGAACACTGAAGCTTTCTTT.

The sample holds one count of this clone. The V call is TRBV28, the J call TRBJ2-1; TRBD2 is a possible D gene (8 bases). V lost 7 bases, J lost 9 bases, and 25 bases lay in between. The CDR3 runs to 16 residues. In germline, CDR1 is MDHEN, CDR2 SYDVKM. In DNA, the CDR3 is TGTGCCAGCAAGTGGACAGGAGCGGGAGCGTCGGGTGAGCAGTTCTTC. Amino acid sequence: CASKWTGAGASGEQFF.

This chain links TRBV27 with TRBJ2-7; D not certain. Germline CDR1 and CDR2: MNHEY and SMNVEV (reference sequence). The V gene lost 2 bases and the J gene lost 5 bases, with 10 bases spanning the gap. This CDR3 contains 13 residues. DNA of the CDR3: TGTGCCAGCAGTTTAAACTGGGCCGACGAGCAGTACTTC. Translated: CASSLNWADEQYF.

V usage is TRBV18 and J usage is TRBJ1-3, with 9 bases identical to TRBD1. Germline V gene sequence: CDR1 KGHSH, CDR2 LQKENI. The CDR3 spans 15 residues. With V trimmed by 3 bases and J by 8 bases, 8 bases remained unmatched. The CDR3 DNA is TGTGCCAGCTCACCCGAGGGACAGGGACAGGACACCATATATTTT. Encoded protein: CASSPEGQGQDTIYF.

A note on this clone: The sample contains more than one DNA sequence encoding this CDR3. The chain couples TRBV7-3 to TRBJ2-5, with D unresolved. This CDR3 contains 13 residues. Germline V gene data show CDR1 as SGHTA and CDR2 as FQGTGA. The V gene lost 2 bases and the J gene lost 2 bases, with 6 bases spanning the gap. The DNA for the CDR3 is TGTGCCAGCAGCTTAGGACCTCAAGAGACCCAGTACTTC. Translation: CASSLGPQETQYF.

V and J are TRBV6-5 and TRBJ1-1; D is possibly TRBD1 (5 bases). The V gene's germline CDR1 is MNHEY and CDR2 SVGAGI. Trimming removed 6 bases from V and 4 bases from J, with 15 bases in between. The CDR3 extends over 14 amino acids. The CDR3 sequence: CASSPVTGGTEAFF. CDR3 DNA: TGTGCCAGCAGCCCGGTGACTGGGGGCACTGAAGCTTTCTTT.

The CDR3 loop reads CASSEGGAPNQPQHF. The CDR3 coding sequence is TGTGCCAGCAGTGAAGGGGGGGCCCCTAATCAGCCCCAGCATTTT. This chain joins TRBV2 and TRBJ1-5; D possibly corresponds to TRBD1 (6 bases). CDR1 and CDR2 (germline): SNHLY, FYNNEI. Trimming took 1 base from V and 4 from J, leaving 11 bases between them. The length of the CDR3 is 15 residues.

This chain connects TRBV27 to TRBJ2-1; D possibly matches TRBD1 or TRBD2 (5 bases each). Trimming stripped 2 bases from V and 8 bases from J, with 22 bases between. This CDR3 is built from 17 residues. The germline CDR1 and CDR2 sequences are MNHEY and SMNVEV (reference sequence). CDR3 in amino acids: CASSLLLLGTPGHEQFF. The CDR3 region has the DNA TGTGCCAGCAGTTTACTTTTGCTAGGGACCCCAGGGCATGAGCAGTTCTTC.

Comments on this clone: Within the sample, other DNA sequences also encode this same CDR3. The genes are TRBV5-4 and TRBJ2-7; D is perhaps TRBD2 (6 bases). V was cut by 2 bases and J by 1 base, with 7 bases left in between. In germline, CDR1 is SGHNT, CDR2 YYREEE (reference sequence). This CDR3 is built from 13 residues. This CDR3 reads CASSLGRSYEQYF. The CDR3 bases are TGTGCCAGCAGCTTAGGGAGGTCCTACGAGCAGTACTTC.

Comments on this clone: The sample contains more than one DNA sequence encoding this CDR3. This chain links TRBV4-1 with TRBJ2-7; weak D call: TRBD2 (5 bases). Germline V gene lookup returns CDR1 MGHRA and CDR2 YSYEKL. This CDR3 has 13 residues. The V end was cut by 3 bases, the J end by 4 bases, with 10 bases between. The CDR3 here is CASSQGAPYEQYF. The CDR3 nucleotides are TGCGCCAGCAGCCAGGGAGCGCCTTACGAGCAGTACTTC.

The rearrangement joins TRBV27 to TRBJ2-2; 9 bases match TRBD1. The CDR3 loop spans 15 amino acids. Unmatched junction bases numbered 6, after V lost 5 bases and J lost 5 bases. Germline values: CDR1 MNHEY, CDR2 SMNVEV (reference sequence). CDR3 loop: CASSRGGTGTGELFF. In DNA, the CDR3 is TGTGCCAGCAGTCGGGGTGGGACAGGGACCGGGGAGCTGTTTTTT.

The chain combines TRBV28 with TRBJ1-1; D gene ambiguous. Trimming took off 4 bases at V and 1 base at J, with 10 bases between the two ends. This CDR3 is 14 amino acids long. Germline lookup yields CDR1 MDHEN and CDR2 SYDVKM. CDR3 in DNA: TGTGCCAGCAGTTCACCTCGATGGAACACTGAAGCTTTCTTT. This gives the protein CASSSPRWNTEAFF.

The chain has TRBV19 and TRBJ2-3; perhaps TRBD1 as D (6 bases). The germline V and J ends were trimmed by 7 bases and 4 bases, with 18 bases remaining between them. The CDR3 covers 15 residues. The germline gives CDR1 LNHDA, CDR2 SQIVND (reference sequence). CDR3 coding DNA: TGTGCCAGTACCCTAGGGGGTGTAGGGCCAGATACGCAGTATTTT. Translated: CASTLGGVGPDTQYF.

The chain couples TRBV2 to TRBJ2-1, with D maybe TRBD1 (6 bases). This CDR3 region has 17 residues. Trimming pared 1 base from V and 5 bases from J, leaving 18 bases between. Germline CDR1 SNHLY, CDR2 FYNNEI. As DNA, the CDR3 is TGTGCCAGCAGTGAAGACAGGGATTTAAGTTGGGACAATGAGCAGTTCTTC. This gives the protein CASSEDRDLSWDNEQFF.

CDR3 sequence: CASSVSASSTDTQYF. The CDR3 region has the DNA TGTGCCAGCAGCGTATCGGCCTCTAGCACAGATACGCAGTATTTT. V and J are TRBV9 and TRBJ2-3; D uncertain. Trimming removed 1 base at V and 0 bases at J, with 9 bases between. Germline V gene sequence: CDR1 SGDLS, CDR2 YYNGEE. The CDR3 totals 15 residues. Combining the CDR3 with reference TRBV9 and TRBJ2-3 gives the whole variable domain DSGVTQTPKHLITATGQRVTLRCSPRSGDLSVYWYQQSLDQGLQFLIQYYNGEERAKGNILERFSAQQFPDLHSELNLSSLELGDSALYFCASSVSASSTDTQYFGPGTRLTVL.

For the CDR3, the DNA is TGTGCCAGCAGCCGTATTGTAGGTCAGCCCCAGCATTTT. This gives the protein CASSRIVGQPQHF. This rearrangement joins TRBV28 to TRBJ1-5; D is unresolved. V lost 6 bases and J 6 bases, leaving 12 bases between the germline ends. The CDR3 is made up of 13 amino acids. Germline V CDR1 and CDR2: MDHEN, SYDVKM.

In the case of this clone: The identical CDR3 is also encoded by other nucleotide sequences in the sample. V gene TRBV9 combines with J gene TRBJ2-1; D unresolved. CDR1 and CDR2 from the germline V gene are SGDLS and YYNGEE. The V gene lost 0 bases and the J gene lost 7 bases, with 5 bases spanning the gap. The CDR3 totals 12 residues. In nucleotides, the CDR3 is TGTGCCAGCAGCGTAGATCTAAATGAGCAGTTCTTC. Its translation: CASSVDLNEQFF.

The chain joins TRBV7-6 to TRBJ1-3; 8 bases are a match to TRBD1. The CDR3 has 14 residues. The V segment lost 6 bases and the J segment 3 bases; nucleotides outside the gene matches: 4. The V gene's germline CDR1 is SGHVS and CDR2 FNYEAQ. CDR3 bases: TGTGCCAGCAGACCGACAGGGGTTGGAAACACCATATATTTT. Translating gives CASRPTGVGNTIYF.

V gene TRBV2 combines with J gene TRBJ1-4; D perhaps matches TRBD1 (5 bases). CDR1 and CDR2 from the germline V gene are SNHLY and FYNNEI. This CDR3 contains 13 residues. V was pared by 3 bases and J by 8 bases, with 10 bases between. CDR3 in amino acids: CASSDRVREKLFF. For the CDR3, the DNA is TGTGCCAGCAGTGACAGGGTGCGGGAAAAACTGTTTTTT.

This clone was detected a few times. Additional DNA sequences in this sample encode the identical CDR3. The gene calls are TRBV2 and TRBJ1-1; D is undetermined. Trimming shortened V by 3 bases and J by 4 bases, and 6 bases separated the two germline ends. The V gene's germline CDR1 is SNHLY and CDR2 FYNNEI. The CDR3 consists of 12 residues. CDR3 loop: CASSEGRTEAFF. CDR3 sequence (DNA): TGTGCCAGCAGTGAGGGTCGCACTGAAGCTTTCTTT.

To note about this clone: Other DNA variants within this sample encode the same CDR3. The chain joins TRBV11-3 to TRBJ2-7; D remains unclear. This CDR3 contains 13 residues. Trimming removed 1 base at V and 4 bases at J, with 8 bases between. Germline CDR1 reads SGHNT; CDR2 reads YENEEA. CDR3: CASSLALGYEQYF. CDR3 nucleotide sequence: TGTGCCAGCAGCTTAGCCTTGGGGTACGAGCAGTACTTC.

The chain couples TRBV6-1 to TRBJ1-4; D is ambiguous. Germline V CDR1 and CDR2: MNHNS, SASEGT. This CDR3 has 14 amino acids. Trimming removed 6 bases from V and 7 bases from J, with 15 bases in between. CDR3 coding DNA: TGTGCCAGCAGCCGACACTCCGAAGGTGAAAAACTGTTTTTT. Protein product: CASSRHSEGEKLFF.

The J gene is TRBJ2-3, the V gene TRBV2; unclear D gene. Germline lookup yields CDR1 SNHLY and CDR2 FYNNEI. With 6 bases removed from V and 2 bases from J, the gap between germline ends came to 18 bases. This CDR3 is 16 amino acids long. The CDR3: CASSPLGERTTDTQYF. The CDR3 region has the DNA TGTGCCAGCAGCCCCCTAGGCGAGCGAACCACAGATACGCAGTATTTT.

The CDR3 here is CASSLAGPGNTEAFF. The DNA of the CDR3 is TGCGCCAGCAGCTTAGCAGGACCGGGTAACACTGAAGCTTTCTTT. V gene TRBV5-1 combines with J gene TRBJ1-1; D is unclear. CDR1 and CDR2 from the germline V gene are SGHRS and YFSETQ. V lost 2 bases and J 2 bases, leaving 13 bases between the germline ends. The CDR3 sequence is 15 residues long.